These T cell receptor beta chains were read from a single sample in a study of immune reconstitution after stem cell transplant in scleroderma. TCRdb re-called the RT-PCR reads with MiXCR, one entry per CDR3 protein. The table lists some 4,000 distinct CDR3 sequences, nearly 6.5% of them singletons, with approximately 15% in the top ten. This material was collected before or after autologous hematopoietic stem cell transplantation (not recorded which). The receptors come from a female donor with systemic sclerosis. The CDR3 runs from the conserved cysteine through the conserved F or W. Fields, in order: D gene, clone size, V gene, J gene, CDR3 DNA, CDR3 protein. D genes are given only for firm matches. Some rows have no size entry. The others give once, few or many, or a class for an expanded clone.

-	-	TRBV27	TRBJ2-2	TGTGCCAGCAGTTTATCCGAGGGGATTGGCACCGGGGAGCTGTTTTTT	CASSLSEGIGTGELFF
-	medium-sized	TRBV7-6	TRBJ1-4	TGTGCCAGCAGCCCTGAGGCCGGCCACGAAAAACTGTTTTTT	CASSPEAGHEKLFF
TRBD2	medium-sized	TRBV6-5	TRBJ2-3	TGTGCCAGCAGTCCCTTAGCGGGGCTCGGAGATACGCAGTATTTT	CASSPLAGLGDTQYF
-	medium-sized	TRBV5-1	TRBJ2-4	TGCGCCAGCAGCTTGTGGGGGACCAGAAACATTCAGTACTTC	CASSLWGTRNIQYF
TRBD2	medium-sized	TRBV10-2	TRBJ2-1	TGCGCCAGCAGCCGACTAGCGGGAGGGACCTACAATGAGCAGTTCTTC	CASSRLAGGTYNEQFF
-	medium-sized	TRBV7-2	TRBJ2-7	TGTGCCAGCAGCTTAAACAGCAATTACGAGCAGTACTTC	CASSLNSNYEQYF
-	few	TRBV18	TRBJ1-1	TGTGCCAGCTCACCACTCGCAAGTGGGAACACTGAAGCTTTCTTT	CASSPLASGNTEAFF
-	medium-sized	TRBV20-1	TRBJ1-2	TGCAGTGCTACAGGGAACTATGGCTACACCTTC	CSATGNYGYTF
-	few	TRBV18	TRBJ1-5	TGTGCCAGCTCGTTCGCGACGGTGAGCAATCAGCCCCAGCATTTT	CASSFATVSNQPQHF
-	medium-sized	TRBV6-5	TRBJ2-7	TGTGCCAGCAGTTACGACCTGTGGTCCTACGAGCAGTACTTC	CASSYDLWSYEQYF
TRBD1	medium-sized	TRBV5-1	TRBJ2-1	TGCGCCAGCAGCTTGTCAGGACAGGGGAACAATGAGCAGTTCTTC	CASSLSGQGNNEQFF
TRBD1	-	TRBV27	TRBJ2-1	TGTGCCAGCAGTCTAAACAGGGGGCGTAGCTACAATGAGCAGTTCTTC	CASSLNRGRSYNEQFF
TRBD2	-	TRBV7-9	TRBJ2-5	TGTGCCAGCAGCTCAAGGACTAGCGGGAGCGAGACCCAGTACTTC	CASSSRTSGSETQYF
TRBD1	medium-sized	TRBV10-3	TRBJ2-5	TGTGCCATCAGCGTCGACAGGGGTCAACAAGAGACCCAGTACTTC	CAISVDRGQQETQYF
-	medium-sized	TRBV15	TRBJ1-5	TGTGCCACCAGCAGAGTGCCCGGCGGTGGGGGGACCCAGCATTTT	CATSRVPGGGGTQHF
TRBD2	medium-sized	TRBV7-7	TRBJ2-1	TGTGCCAGCAAAGGCCTAGCGGACAATGAGCAGTTCTTC	CASKGLADNEQFF
TRBD1	-	TRBV29-1	TRBJ2-2	TGCCGCGTTGGCCTAACCGGGACAGGCGCCGGGGAGCTGTTTTTT	CRVGLTGTGAGELFF
TRBD1	medium-sized	TRBV29-1	TRBJ1-5	TGCAGCGTGGGGGGACAGGGCAATGATCAGCCCCAGCATTTT	CSVGGQGNDQPQHF
-	-	TRBV7-9	TRBJ2-3	TGTGCCAGCAGCCCGCCCGGGGCGAGCACAGATACGCAGTATTTT	CASSPPGASTDTQYF
-	medium-sized	TRBV21-1	TRBJ1-1	TGTGCCAGCAGCAAAGCCACAGGACAGGGGCATCTATTAGCTGAAGCTTTCTTT	CASSKATGQGHLLAEAFF
TRBD1	medium-sized	TRBV20-1	TRBJ1-5	TGCAGTGCTAGACTTCATAGCAGGGGGGGCAATCAGCCCCAGCATTTT	CSARLHSRGGNQPQHF
TRBD1	few	TRBV5-5	TRBJ2-1	TGTGCCAGCACCCCGACAGGGACCAGAATTATCAGTGAGGTCAATGAGCAGTTCTTC	CASTPTGTRIISEVNEQFF
-	medium-sized	TRBV7-6	TRBJ2-7	TGTGCCAGCAGCCAGGGACCCCTCGAGCAGTACTTC	CASSQGPLEQYF
-	medium-sized	TRBV20-1	TRBJ2-5	TGCAGTGCTAGAGTGTACGGATGGCAAGAGACCCAGTACTTC	CSARVYGWQETQYF
TRBD1	-	TRBV20-1	TRBJ2-7	TGCAGTGCTAGAAATCCACAGGGGGCGATCTCCTACGAGCAGTACTTC	CSARNPQGAISYEQYF
-	few	TRBV18	TRBJ1-4	TGTGCCAGCTCACCCCTGGGAAATGAAAAACTGTTTTTT	CASSPLGNEKLFF
-	-	TRBV6-5	TRBJ2-1	TGTGCCAGCAGTTACCAAGGATACAATGAGCAGTTCTTC	CASSYQGYNEQFF
-	medium-sized	TRBV5-1	TRBJ1-5	TGCGCCAGCAGCTTGGTGACCGGGAGCAATCAGCCCCAGCATTTT	CASSLVTGSNQPQHF
-	medium-sized	TRBV18	TRBJ1-1	TGTGCCAGCTCACCACCAGGTGAGGCGGACACTGAAGCTTTCTTT	CASSPPGEADTEAFF
-	medium-sized	TRBV13	TRBJ2-7	TGTGCCAGCAGCTTAGCATTGGGGAGGTACGAGCAGTACTTC	CASSLALGRYEQYF
TRBD2	few	TRBV5-1	TRBJ2-1	TGCGCCAGCACAGCGGGAGGGGGGAATGAGCAGTTCTTC	CASTAGGGNEQFF
-	medium-sized	TRBV29-1	TRBJ1-5	TGCAGCGCCGGATGGAGCAATCAGCCCCAGCATTTT	CSAGWSNQPQHF
TRBD1	medium-sized	TRBV20-1	TRBJ2-7	TGCAGTGCCAGGACAGGGTCCTACGAGCAGTACTTC	CSARTGSYEQYF
TRBD1	medium-sized	TRBV5-1	TRBJ2-2	TGCGCCAGCGGATGGACAGGGGCCATGAACACCGGGGAGCTGTTTTTT	CASGWTGAMNTGELFF
-	medium-sized	TRBV15	TRBJ1-2	TGTGCCACCAGCATGGGACTCGGGCCTGAGGAGGGCTACACCTTC	CATSMGLGPEEGYTF
TRBD1	few	TRBV12-3/TRBV12-4	TRBJ1-2	TGTGCCAGCAGTGGCCCATCGGGACAGAGGGGCTACACCTTC	CASSGPSGQRGYTF
-	medium-sized	TRBV5-1	TRBJ1-4	TGCGCCAGCAGCGTCAACAGGGCGGCTAATGAAAAACTGTTTTTT	CASSVNRAANEKLFF
-	medium-sized	TRBV5-1	TRBJ2-1	TGCGCCAGCAGCTCAGGACACGCGTACAATGAGCAGTTCTTC	CASSSGHAYNEQFF
TRBD1	-	TRBV4-2	TRBJ2-1	TGTGCCAGCAGCCAATACGGGACAGGTCTTTTCTTC	CASSQYGTGLFF
TRBD1	medium-sized	TRBV5-1	TRBJ1-5	TGCGCCAGCAGCTTGGAGACAGGGGGCAATCAGCCCCAGCATTTT	CASSLETGGNQPQHF
TRBD1	-	TRBV5-1	TRBJ2-7	TGCGCCAGCAGCAAAGGGACAGAGTACGAGCAGTACTTC	CASSKGTEYEQYF
TRBD2	medium-sized	TRBV29-1	TRBJ2-3	TGCAGCGAATGGACTAGCGGGGGTTCAGATACGCAGTATTTT	CSEWTSGGSDTQYF
-	-	TRBV7-8	TRBJ2-5	TGTGCCAGCAGCTTAACAGGTCGGCGGGAGACCCAGTACTTC	CASSLTGRRETQYF
-	medium-sized	TRBV5-1	TRBJ2-4	TGCGCCAGCAGCTTGGAAGTCGAAAACATTCAGTACTTC	CASSLEVENIQYF
TRBD2	few	TRBV29-1	TRBJ2-5	TGCAGCGCGAGAGTAGGCCGGGGGGTTCAAGAGACCCAGTACTTC	CSARVGRGVQETQYF
-	medium-sized	TRBV20-1	TRBJ1-3	TGCAGTGCTAGTTGGTGGGAATCTGGAAACACCATATATTTT	CSASWWESGNTIYF
-	medium-sized	TRBV29-1	TRBJ2-5	TGCAGCGTTGAAGAGTGGGGAAAGGGACAAGGAGAGACCCAGTACTTC	CSVEEWGKGQGETQYF
TRBD1	medium-sized	TRBV19	TRBJ1-4	TGTGCCAGTAGCGGACAGGGGATGAATGAAAAACTGTTTTTT	CASSGQGMNEKLFF
TRBD2	medium-sized	TRBV12-3/TRBV12-4	TRBJ2-7	TGTGCCAGCAGCCCCTCCGGGGGGTTTAACGAGCAGTACTTC	CASSPSGGFNEQYF
-	medium-sized	TRBV2	TRBJ1-5	TGTGCCAGCAGTGAATGGGGGCTTGGTCAGCCCCAGCATTTT	CASSEWGLGQPQHF
TRBD1	medium-sized	TRBV6-5	TRBJ1-1	TGTGCCAGCAGTGGGACAGGGGGCAAGGTAACTGAAGCTTTCTTT	CASSGTGGKVTEAFF
TRBD2	few	TRBV7-8	TRBJ2-2	TGTGCCAGCGGGAGGGGGAACACCGGGGAGCTGTTTTTT	CASGRGNTGELFF
-	medium-sized	TRBV4-3	TRBJ2-7	TGCGCCAGCAGCCAAGAGGCGGGAAGTCCTTACGAGCAGTACTTC	CASSQEAGSPYEQYF